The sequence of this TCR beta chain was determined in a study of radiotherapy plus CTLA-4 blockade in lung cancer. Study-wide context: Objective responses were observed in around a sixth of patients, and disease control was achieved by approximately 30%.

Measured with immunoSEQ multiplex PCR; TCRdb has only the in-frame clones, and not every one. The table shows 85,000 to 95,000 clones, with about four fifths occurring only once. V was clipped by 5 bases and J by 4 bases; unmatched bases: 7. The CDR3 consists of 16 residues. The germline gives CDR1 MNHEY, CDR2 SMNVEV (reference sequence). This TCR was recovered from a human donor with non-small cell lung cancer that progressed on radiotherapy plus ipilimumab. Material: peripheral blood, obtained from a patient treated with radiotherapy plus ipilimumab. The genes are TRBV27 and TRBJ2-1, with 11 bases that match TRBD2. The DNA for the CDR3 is TGTGCCAGCAGTCCCATTCGGACTAGCGGGTACAATGAGCAGTTCTTC. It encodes CASSPIRTSGYNEQFF.